The source of this TCR beta chain is a study of glioma-infiltrating T cells. Study details: WHO grade II oligodendrogliomas or astrocytomas, plus non-recurrent WHO grade IV glioblastomas, were sampled.

Points on this clonotype: The antigen is unknown.

The iRepertoire nested amplicon-rescue multiplex PCR amplified TCR alpha and beta CDR3s from RNA. Input was roughly 85-450 ng of tissue mRNA or PBMC total RNA. One entry per CDR3 protein, called by TCRdb with MiXCR from the multiplex PCR reads. The sample lists around 350,000 distinct CDR3 sequences; 35% to 45% were seen once. Germline lookup yields CDR1 LNHDA and CDR2 SQIVND (reference sequence). This CDR3 is built from 13 residues. Between the trimmed V and J ends, which lost 2 bases and 2 bases, there was a span of 6 bases. Study-level findings and limits: Only very few CDR3 sequences appeared in both tissue and blood.

This chain uses TRBV19 with TRBJ2-5; D is undetermined. The receptor comes from a human donor with low-grade glioma or glioblastoma, undergoing nonglioma brain surgery, or in good health (not recorded which). The sequenced sample consisted of glioma tissue, nonneoplastic brain tissue, or PBMCs (not recorded which). The CDR3, as DNA: TGTGCCAGTAGTATAAGACCTCAAGAGACCCAGTACTTC. As protein: CASSIRPQETQYF.